These T cell receptor beta chains were read from a single sample in a study of T cells in Graves' hyperthyroidism and ophthalmopathy. TCRdb ran MiXCR on the multiplex PCR reads and lists one entry per CDR3 protein. This sample has approximately 380,000 distinct CDR3 sequences; 19% occur once, and the top ten carry around 3.4%. Sequencing was carried out using blood. The source of these receptors is a woman aged 18-29 years with Graves' hyperthyroidism. CDR3s include the opening cysteine and the closing phenylalanine or tryptophan. The D gene is left open where the match is weak. Clone size is given for some rows only: seen once, a few or many times, or a class if the clone is expanded.

CDR3nt	CDR3aa	abundance	v_gene	j_gene	len	d_gene
TGTGCCAGCAGCTCCCGACAGGCTCACGACACTGAAGCTTTCTTT	CASSSRQAHDTEAFF	many	TRBV9	TRBJ1-1	15	NA
TGTGCCAGCAGTCCCGCGGGGGGGGGAACTGAAGCTTTCTTT	CASSPAGGGTEAFF	once	TRBV6-1	TRBJ1-1	14	NA
TGCGCCAGCGGTGATGTGGTGGGCACTGAAGCTTTCTTT	CASGDVVGTEAFF	many	TRBV5-1	TRBJ1-1	13	NA
TGTGCCAGCAGTTTAGCCGGGGGAGGGCGGCAGCCCCAGCATTTT	CASSLAGGGRQPQHF	NA	TRBV12-3/TRBV12-4	TRBJ1-5	15	NA
TGTGCCAGCACTCCCCGGGAGACTCTCGGCTTGGACTTC	CASTPRETLGLDF	many	TRBV6-5	TRBJ2-7	13	NA
TGCAGCGTTGAGGGGACCAGCACCGGGGAGCTGTTTTTT	CSVEGTSTGELFF	many	TRBV29-1	TRBJ2-2	13	NA
TGCGCCAGCAGTGAGTCGTCGGAGGGTTTCATCTCCGAGCAGTACTTC	CASSESSEGFISEQYF	NA	TRBV10-1	TRBJ2-7	16	NA
TGTGCCATCAGTGAGTCGCAGGGGAAGGAAAACATTCAGTACTTC	CAISESQGKENIQYF	many	TRBV10-3	TRBJ2-4	15	NA
TGTGCCAGCAGCACCGGGACAAACTATGGCTACACCTTC	CASSTGTNYGYTF	many	TRBV7-9	TRBJ1-2	13	NA
TGTGCCAGCTCACCACTAGTTGGGCAGGGGCTATCTGGGGCCTACGTCCTGACTTTC	CASSPLVGQGLSGAYVLTF	NA	TRBV18	TRBJ2-6	19	NA
TGCGCCAGCAGCACCGGACAGAGGTTCAGCTATGGCTACACCTTC	CASSTGQRFSYGYTF	many	TRBV5-1	TRBJ1-2	15	NA
TGTGCCAGCAGTCAGGGTGGGGGAAGCACTGAAGCTTTCTTT	CASSQGGGSTEAFF	many	TRBV28	TRBJ1-1	14	NA
TGTGCCAGGTCGGCGGGGGCACAAGAGACGCAGGACTTC	CARSAGAQETQDF	NA	TRBV6-1	TRBJ2-5	13	NA
TGCAGTGCTAGAGATCCACGGGCAGAAACACCCTACGAGCAGTACTTC	CSARDPRAETPYEQYF	many	TRBV20-1	TRBJ2-7	16	NA
TGCGCCAGCAGCTTAGGGACTAGCGGAGTCAATGAGCAGTTCTTC	CASSLGTSGVNEQFF	many	TRBV5-1	TRBJ2-1	15	TRBD2
TGTGCCAGCAGGATACTAGCGGGGAACACCGGGGAGCTGTTTTTT	CASRILAGNTGELFF	once	TRBV12-3/TRBV12-4	TRBJ2-2	15	TRBD2
TGTGCCAGTATGGGGCTCGGGAGCAATCAGCCCCAGCATTTT	CASMGLGSNQPQHF	few	TRBV19	TRBJ1-5	14	NA
TGTGCCAGCAGTTTAGATACAACGGGGGCGCGGTATGGCTACACCTTC	CASSLDTTGARYGYTF	many	TRBV27	TRBJ1-2	16	NA
TGTGCCAGCAGTTCGCCGGGCGGTTGGGGCTTTAGACGGGCTTTCTTT	CASSSPGGWGFRRAFF	many	TRBV6-4	TRBJ1-1	16	NA
TGCAGTGCTAGAGATGCGAGAGCTGGGTTCATGAACACTGATGCTTTCTTT	CSARDARAGFMNTDAFF	NA	TRBV20-1	TRBJ1-1	17	NA
TGTGCCAGCAGCTCACGGGCGGGGGCTGAAGCTTTCTTT	CASSSRAGAEAFF	many	TRBV7-9	TRBJ1-1	13	NA
TGCGCCAGCAGCATCGGAACAATCGGGTTTGACTATGGCTACACCTTC	CASSIGTIGFDYGYTF	NA	TRBV5-1	TRBJ1-2	16	NA
TGTGCCAGCAGTCGAGACACGGTCGGCCAAGAGACCCAGTACTTC	CASSRDTVGQETQYF	NA	TRBV12-3/TRBV12-4	TRBJ2-5	15	NA
TGTGCCAGTTGGGACTCACCCTACGAGCAGTACTTC	CASWDSPYEQYF	few	TRBV6-2/TRBV6-3	TRBJ2-7	12	NA
TGTGCCAGCAGCTCCTTGGACAGCCAAGAGACCCAGTACTTC	CASSSLDSQETQYF	NA	TRBV7-2	TRBJ2-5	14	NA
TGTGCCAGCAGCCCCCGCGGCACAGCTAACTATGGCTACACCTTC	CASSPRGTANYGYTF	once	TRBV13	TRBJ1-2	15	NA
TGTGCCAGCAGCCCCGACAGGGGAGTGGGGATGAACACTGAAGCTTTCTTT	CASSPDRGVGMNTEAFF	few	TRBV4-2	TRBJ1-1	17	TRBD1
TGCAGCTCCTCCGACGGGGGCACTGAAGCTTTCTTT	CSSSDGGTEAFF	many	TRBV29-1	TRBJ1-1	12	NA
TGTGCCAGCAGTTACTCCAGGGTCTCTGGGGCCAACGTCCTGACTTTC	CASSYSRVSGANVLTF	many	TRBV6-5	TRBJ2-6	16	NA
TGCGCCAGCAGCCAAGAGCACAGGCCCTACGAGCAGCACTTC	CASSQEHRPYEQHF	once	TRBV4-1	TRBJ2-7	14	NA
TGTGCCAGCAGCTTAGCGGGGTTGGTGGACATTAAGTACTTC	CASSLAGLVDIKYF	few	TRBV7-9	TRBJ2-4	14	NA
TGTGCTAGTGGTACACTCTCTGGAGCTTTCTTT	CASGTLSGAFF	NA	TRBV12-5	TRBJ1-1	11	NA
TGTGCTCTTCCTCTCGGACTAGCTTCCTACGAGCAGTACTTC	CALPLGLASYEQYF	NA	TRBV12-5	TRBJ2-7	14	TRBD2
TGCGCCAGCAGCTGGGGACAGGACACTGAAGCTTTCTTT	CASSWGQDTEAFF	many	TRBV5-1	TRBJ1-1	13	TRBD1
TGCGCCAGCAGCTTGAGGTCGGCGACCGTGAACACTGAAGCTTTCTTT	CASSLRSATVNTEAFF	many	TRBV5-1	TRBJ1-1	16	NA
TGTGCCAGCAGCTTAGATCCGGGACGGACCAACTATGGCTACACCTTC	CASSLDPGRTNYGYTF	many	TRBV11-2	TRBJ1-2	16	NA
TGTGCCAGCAGTCAGAGCTCCTATAATTCACCCCTCCACTTT	CASSQSSYNSPLHF	NA	TRBV6-4	TRBJ1-6	14	NA
TGTGCCAGTAGTATATACGGTGGGGGAGGCGAGCAGTACTTC	CASSIYGGGGEQYF	few	TRBV19	TRBJ2-7	14	NA
TGTGCCAGTAAGACAGGGGGAGTCTATGGCTACACCTTC	CASKTGGVYGYTF	many	TRBV6-5	TRBJ1-2	13	TRBD1
TGTGCCAGCAGGACGACAGGGGGCCTTAACACTGAAGCTTTCTTT	CASRTTGGLNTEAFF	many	TRBV28	TRBJ1-1	15	TRBD1
TGTGCCAGCAGTGACTCAAAATCTGGGGCCAACGTCCTGACTTTC	CASSDSKSGANVLTF	many	TRBV6-4	TRBJ2-6	15	NA
TGTGCCAGCAGCGGACAGGTAGATCAGCCCCAGCATTTT	CASSGQVDQPQHF	few	TRBV7-9	TRBJ1-5	13	TRBD1
TGTGCCAGCAGTCAGGGGTACGGCTACACCTTC	CASSQGYGYTF	many	TRBV12-3/TRBV12-4	TRBJ1-2	11	NA
TGTGCCAGCAGCGACAGGGCGGTCCACGAGCAGTACTTC	CASSDRAVHEQYF	few	TRBV12-3/TRBV12-4	TRBJ2-7	13	TRBD1
TGTGCCACCAGCAGAGTACGGCCGACCTTAGGCTCCTATAATTCACCCCTCCACTTT	CATSRVRPTLGSYNSPLHF	many	TRBV15	TRBJ1-6	19	NA
TGTGCCAGCACCATCTTAGCCTATAGCACCGGGGAGCTGTTTTTT	CASTILAYSTGELFF	many	TRBV7-9	TRBJ2-2	15	NA
TGTGCCAGCAGTGAAGCGTCGCAGCAGCCCCAGCATTTT	CASSEASQQPQHF	NA	TRBV6-1	TRBJ1-5	13	NA
TGTGCCAGCAGTCGCCGGGACGGACTCTATGGCTACACCTTC	CASSRRDGLYGYTF	many	TRBV6-1	TRBJ1-2	14	NA
TGTGCCAGCAGCCAAGGGGGTGGCCGGATCTATGGCTACACCTTC	CASSQGGGRIYGYTF	NA	TRBV14	TRBJ1-2	15	NA
TGTGCCAGCACCAACGAGAGGGTTCGGGGCAATCAGCCCCAGCATTTT	CASTNERVRGNQPQHF	many	TRBV7-8	TRBJ1-5	16	NA
TGTGCCAGCAGCTTAGGTGGACAGAGCAGTTCCTACGAGCAGTACTTC	CASSLGGQSSSYEQYF	NA	TRBV11-2	TRBJ2-7	16	NA